This T cell receptor beta chain was documented in a study of graft-versus-host responses after intestinal transplantation. The data were produced by immunoSEQ multiplex PCR, yet TCRdb's version contains in-frame clones alone and is incomplete. This table holds tens of thousands of clones, just over 90% found once. Worth noting for this clone: As yet, its antigen is unknown.

This TCR derives from a human donor who received an intestinal transplant. The sequenced sample was unstimulated CD8+ T cells sorted from spleen or lymph node cells, obtained before intestinal transplant.

CDR3 amino acids: CASSFLRTEPNYGYTF. CDR3 nucleotides: TGTGCCAGCAGCTTTCTCCGCACCGAGCCTAACTATGGCTACACCTTC. The gene calls are TRBV5-6 and TRBJ1-2; D ambiguous. This CDR3 has 16 residues. Trimming left V 2 bases short and J 0 bases short, with 14 bases between. Germline CDR1 and CDR2: SGHDT and YYEEEE.